One sample yielded the 6 T cell receptor beta chains listed below, sequenced in a study of T cells in Graves' hyperthyroidism and ophthalmopathy. RNA transcripts served as the template for amplifying TCR beta CDR3 regions. With the HTBI primer set, the TCR CDR3 went through a first round of RT-PCR. MiXCR, applied by TCRdb to the multiplex PCR reads, yields one record per CDR3 protein. The table has around 350,000 distinct CDR3 sequences, about 12% seen once. Sequenced material: blood. These receptors were collected from a woman between 18 and 30 years old with Graves' hyperthyroidism.

The chain links TRBV5-4 to TRBJ2-7, with 10 bases aligning to TRBD1. With V trimmed by 2 bases and J by 7 bases, 9 bases remained unmatched. CDR3 length equals 15 residues. Germline V gene lookup returns CDR1 SGHNT and CDR2 YYREEE (reference sequence). CDR3 residues: CASSLTGDRGGEQYF. The DNA of the CDR3 is TGTGCCAGCAGCTTAACAGGGGACAGGGGCGGAGAGCAGTACTTC.

This clonotype was recorded a few times. The J gene is TRBJ1-1, the V gene TRBV19; 8 nucleotides match TRBD1. The CDR3 is 14 amino acids. Trimming took 5 bases from V and 7 from J; bases not matched to a gene: 9. Germline V gene lookup returns CDR1 LNHDA and CDR2 SQIVND (reference sequence). CDR3 protein: CASSDGQGWGEAFF. The CDR3 nucleotides read TGTGCCAGTAGTGACGGACAGGGCTGGGGTGAAGCTTTCTTT.

This clonotype was observed a few times. The chain carries TRBV19 and TRBJ2-7; D is unclear. V lost 1 base and J 2 bases, leaving 9 bases between the germline ends. The length of the CDR3 is 14 residues. Germline-derived CDR1 and CDR2 are LNHDA and SQIVND (reference sequence). The CDR3 nucleotides read TGTGCCAGTAGTATAGGGTCAAGGCCCTACGAGCAGTACTTC. This codes for CASSIGSRPYEQYF.

This clonotype came up many times. This chain links TRBV20-1 with TRBJ2-5; D is ambiguous. The germline V gene has CDR1 DFQATT and CDR2 SNEGSKA (reference sequence). This CDR3 has 14 residues. The germline V and J ends were trimmed by 6 bases and 0 bases, with 14 bases remaining between them. The CDR3 reads CSAILMQDQETQYF. The DNA for the CDR3 is TGCAGTGCAATACTGATGCAGGACCAAGAGACCCAGTACTTC.

The rearrangement links TRBV10-3 to TRBJ2-3, with 8 bases matching TRBD2. Germline V gene data show CDR1 as ENHRY and CDR2 as SYGVKD. The trim removed 11 bases at V and 4 bases at J, leaving 14 bases unmatched. This CDR3 contains 15 residues. Here the CDR3 DNA reads TGTGCCGCCCACCCGACGAGCGGGAGTGCAGATACGCAGTATTTT. It translates to CAAHPTSGSADTQYF.

At least ten counts were recorded for this clonotype. This chain links TRBV11-3 with TRBJ2-3; D ambiguous. Per germline, CDR1 SGHNT and CDR2 YENEEA. This CDR3 spans 12 amino acids. V was clipped by 1 base and J by 13 bases, with 12 bases between them. CDR3 nucleotide sequence: TGTGCCAGCAGCTTAGGCGCAACCCGGGAGTATTTT. Residues: CASSLGATREYF.